Below are 2 T cell receptor beta chains sequenced from a single sample in a study of blood T cell repertoires in COVID-19. Clones were read by immunoSEQ multiplex PCR, and TCRdb kept only the in-frame ones, dropping some. The sample includes 250,000 to 350,000 clones, around 92% of them seen just once. Sequenced input: peripheral blood. These receptors originate from a man aged 18 to 30 who had recovered from COVID-19.

The chain combines TRBV19 with TRBJ1-5; TRBD1 matches at 11 bases. Unmatched junction bases numbered 15, after V lost 8 bases and J lost 6 bases. This CDR3 region has 17 residues. The germline gives CDR1 LNHDA, CDR2 SQIVND (reference sequence). Here the CDR3 DNA reads TGTGCCAGTTGCCCCGGGACAGGGGGTCCAATCATTCAGCCCCAGCATTTT. Its protein product is CASCPGTGGPIIQPQHF.

The DNA for the CDR3 is TGCGCCAGCAGTGAGCCCCAGGGGGCCGGCACTGAAGCTTTCTTT. Protein product: CASSEPQGAGTEAFF. V gene TRBV10-2 combines with J gene TRBJ1-1, with TRBD1 matching over 8 bases. CDR3 size: 15 residues. Germline V lookup: CDR1 WSHSY, CDR2 SAAADI. With 2 bases clipped from V and 4 bases from J, the junction kept 6 bases outside the gene matches.